This TCR beta chain is from a study of blood T cell repertoires in COVID-19. At the level of the study: Samples taken during acute and convalescent COVID-19 were collected in the United States, Italy and Spain. PBMCs, B-cell-depleted T cells, or T cells provided the cDNA or gDNA that made up the material.

Original handling: The assay estimated nucleated cells by amplifying reference gene primers. Sequencing was performed with immunoSEQ multiplex PCR; in TCRdb, only in-frame clones are kept and a portion is missing. V and J calls and clone size are copied from that table; D and trimming were computed from the DNA. The sample holds roughly 9,400 clones; just over 75% are singletons and the top ten take over 30%. Germline lookup yields CDR1 SQVTM and CDR2 ANQGSEA. This CDR3 spans 13 amino acids. V gave up 6 bases and J gave up 4 bases; unmatched junction bases: 6. Material: peripheral blood. This rearrangement joins TRBV29-1 to TRBJ1-2; 9 bases are shared with TRBD1. The TCR comes from a human donor in a cohort sampled during active COVID-19. In DNA form, the CDR3 reads TGCAGCGTGGGTGAGGACAGGGGCTATGGCTACACCTTC. This translates into CSVGEDRGYGYTF.